Below, 21 T cell receptor beta chains from the same sample are listed, as sequenced in a study of T cells in localized non-small cell lung cancer. Clones were read by immunoSEQ multiplex PCR, and TCRdb kept only the in-frame ones, dropping some. The data contain roughly 30,000 clones, 91% of them singletons. The specimen comprised PBMCs, sampled before any cancer treatment. The receptors come from a man aged 40 to 70 with stage II lung adenocarcinoma.

The V gene is TRBV2, the J gene TRBJ2-4, with a possible D match to TRBD1 (6 bases). Trimming shortened V by 10 bases and J by 0 bases, and 16 bases separated the two germline ends. This CDR3 is 15 amino acids long. Germline V gene data show CDR1 as SNHLY and CDR2 as FYNNEI. DNA for the CDR3: TGTGCCACCGGACAGTTTACGGGAGCCAAAAACATTCAGTACTTC. As protein: CATGQFTGAKNIQYF.

The genes are TRBV7-2 and TRBJ1-1, with 9 nucleotides matching TRBD1. Germline CDR1 reads SGHTA; CDR2 reads FQGNSA. The CDR3 has 14 amino acids. The ends lost 5 bases at V and 3 bases at J; junction bases unmatched: 4. The CDR3 protein is CASSPTGGYTEAFF. The CDR3 bases are TGTGCCAGCAGCCCGACAGGGGGTTACACTGAAGCTTTCTTT.

This chain uses TRBV7-2 with TRBJ1-3; D is possibly TRBD1 (5 bases). The CDR3 covers 15 residues. With 2 bases removed from V and 3 bases from J, the gap between germline ends came to 11 bases. In germline, CDR1 is SGHTA, CDR2 FQGNSA. CDR3 sequence (DNA): TGTGCCAGCAGCTTAAGGGGAGGAGGTGGAAACACCATATATTTT. Its protein is CASSLRGGGGNTIYF.

CDR3 nucleotides: TGTGCCAGCAGTGAAACTAGCGGGAGCTCCTACGAGCAGTACTTC. This translates into CASSETSGSSYEQYF. V gene TRBV6-1 combines with J gene TRBJ2-7, with 11 bases that match TRBD2. Trimming removed 2 bases from V and 0 bases from J; junction bases left unmatched: 0. This CDR3 contains 15 residues. Germline V lookup: CDR1 MNHNS, CDR2 SASEGT.

This chain uses TRBV2 with TRBJ1-5; D gene unclear. The CDR3 totals 14 residues. Germline assignment: CDR1 SNHLY and CDR2 FYNNEI. The V end lost 4 bases, the J end lost 5 bases, and 12 bases lay between the germline ends. The DNA for the CDR3 is TGTGCCAGCAGTGGACTAACCGGCGATCAGCCCCAGCATTTT. Protein sequence: CASSGLTGDQPQHF.

This clone was seen once. Germline and junction disagree at one end, which may indicate a read error. Within the sample, other DNA sequences also encode this same CDR3. The chain employs TRBV19 and TRBJ2-2; a weak D match, TRBD2 (6 bases). This CDR3 is 15 amino acids long. CDR1 is LNHDA and CDR2 is SQIVND in the germline V gene (reference sequence). This CDR3 is CASSITVAATGELFF. The CDR3 nucleotides are TGTGCCAGTAGTATCACGGTAGCGGCCACCGGAGAGCTGTTTTTT.

V usage is TRBV6-5 and J usage is TRBJ2-5; possibly TRBD2 for D (5 bases). The CDR3 loop spans 14 amino acids. The V end was cut by 6 bases, the J end by 0 bases, with 11 bases between. The germline gives CDR1 MNHEY, CDR2 SVGAGI. This CDR3 is CASSLERNQETQYF. CDR3 sequence (DNA): TGTGCCAGCAGCCTAGAGCGGAACCAAGAGACCCAGTACTTC.

The V call is TRBV28, the J call TRBJ1-5; TRBD1 matches at 8 bases. Germline lookup yields CDR1 MDHEN and CDR2 SYDVKM. The ends lost 1 base at V and 6 bases at J; junction bases unmatched: 2. This CDR3 is built from 14 residues. The CDR3 reads CASSLSGGFQPQHF. Written as DNA, the CDR3 is TGTGCCAGCAGTTTATCAGGGGGCTTTCAGCCCCAGCATTTT. Full variable domain (remainder filled in from reference TRBV28 and TRBJ1-5): DVKVTQSSRYLVKRTGEKVFLECVQDMDHENMFWYRQDPGLGLRLIYFSYDVKMKEKGDIPEGYSVSREKKERFSLILESASTNQTSMYLCASSLSGGFQPQHFGDGTRLSIL.

V usage is TRBV11-2 and J usage is TRBJ1-5; D remains unclear. V was trimmed by 3 bases and J by 3 bases, leaving 9 bases between them. Germline CDR1 and CDR2: SGHAT and FQNNGV. The CDR3 length is 14 residues. In nucleotides, the CDR3 is TGTGCCAGCAGCTTTTCCGGAAACAATCAGCCCCAGCATTTT. Residues: CASSFSGNNQPQHF.

This chain connects TRBV4-3 to TRBJ2-5, with 8 bases identical to TRBD2. Germline CDR1 is LGHNA and CDR2 is YSLEER. The CDR3 sequence is 15 residues long. With 5 bases clipped from V and 5 bases from J, the junction kept 10 bases outside the gene matches. Here the CDR3 reads CASSSPPKREETQYF. The DNA of the CDR3 is TGCGCCAGCAGCTCTCCACCGAAGCGGGAGGAGACCCAGTACTTC.

This chain uses TRBV11-3 with TRBJ2-1, with 16 nucleotides matching TRBD2. The germline V gene encodes CDR1 SGHNT and CDR2 YENEEA. The J segment lost 1 base and the V segment lost 3 bases, leaving 9 bases of the junction unmatched. The CDR3 is 20 residues long. CDR3 in amino acids: CASSFGGLAGGPQSYNEQFF. CDR3 nucleotide sequence: TGTGCCAGCAGCTTTGGGGGACTAGCGGGAGGGCCTCAGTCCTACAATGAGCAGTTCTTC.

This chain connects TRBV30 to TRBJ2-7, with a weak D call TRBD1 (6 bases). Germline V lookup: CDR1 GTSNPN, CDR2 SVGIG (reference sequence). This CDR3 spans 12 amino acids. Trimming removed 1 base at V and 6 bases at J, with 10 bases between. The CDR3 protein is CAWSAVGAEQYF. The DNA of the CDR3 is TGTGCCTGGAGTGCTGTGGGGGCCGAGCAGTACTTC.

The chain is built from TRBV10-2 and TRBJ2-6; D not resolved. Germline assignment: CDR1 WSHSY and CDR2 SAAADI. The V end lost 6 bases, the J end lost 0 bases, and 6 bases lay between the germline ends. The CDR3 is 14 amino acids. The CDR3 loop is CASSLGSGANVLTF. The DNA for the CDR3 is TGCGCCAGCAGCCTGGGCTCTGGGGCCAACGTCCTGACTTTC.

The rearrangement joins TRBV6-5 to TRBJ1-5; 10 bases are shared with TRBD1. The ends lost 2 bases at V and 6 bases at J; junction bases unmatched: 1. Germline V gene sequence: CDR1 MNHEY, CDR2 SVGAGI. CDR3 length: 14 residues. CDR3 residues: CASSYDRGLQPQHF. DNA of the CDR3: TGTGCCAGCAGTTACGACAGGGGGCTTCAGCCCCAGCATTTT.

J is TRBJ1-5 and V is TRBV6-5, with a tentative D call TRBD1 (5 bases). V was shortened by 1 base and J by 1 base, with 11 bases between the two germline ends. The germline gives CDR1 MNHEY, CDR2 SVGAGI. CDR3 length: 16 residues. This chain's CDR3 is CASSYLSGGSNQPQHF. CDR3 nucleotides: TGTGCCAGCAGTTACTTATCCGGGGGGAGCAATCAGCCCCAGCATTTT.

The CDR3 spells CASSPSLRTGFTGELFF. Here the CDR3 DNA reads TGTGCCAGTAGTCCTTCTCTTAGGACAGGGTTCACCGGGGAGCTGTTTTTT. This chain connects TRBV19 to TRBJ2-2; 8 positions agree with TRBD1. Germline CDR1 reads LNHDA; CDR2 reads SQIVND (reference sequence). The CDR3 totals 17 residues. Germline trimming cut 5 bases from V and 4 bases from J; bases unmatched to any gene: 12.

J is TRBJ2-7 and V is TRBV13, with TRBD2 matching over 8 bases. Germline assignment: CDR1 PRHDT and CDR2 FYEKMQ (reference sequence). V was pared by 11 bases and J by 7 bases, with 19 bases of the junction left unmatched. The CDR3 has 15 amino acids. The DNA of the CDR3 is TGTGCCGCCTCGGGTGGAGATAGCGGGACGAAAGAGCAGTACTTC. Translating gives CAASGGDSGTKEQYF.

This rearrangement joins TRBV27 to TRBJ1-1; D remains ambiguous. Germline V gene data show CDR1 as MNHEY and CDR2 as SMNVEV (reference sequence). The CDR3 consists of 13 residues. The V end lost 7 bases, the J end lost 2 bases, and 11 bases lay between the germline ends. In DNA, the CDR3 is TGTGCCAGCAAGGTGGCATTAAACACTGAAGCTTTCTTT. Amino acids: CASKVALNTEAFF.

The gene calls are TRBV11-2 and TRBJ2-3, with D maybe TRBD1 (6 bases). CDR1 and CDR2 (germline): SGHAT, FQNNGV. This CDR3 is 17 amino acids long. Trimming shortened V by 6 bases and J by 8 bases, and 27 bases separated the two germline ends. The CDR3 DNA reads TGTGCCAGCAGTCTTCGGACAGATTCTTTTTTAGGGGGTACGCAGTATTTT. It specifies CASSLRTDSFLGGTQYF.

The chain employs TRBV4-2 and TRBJ1-5; D may be TRBD1 (5 bases). The CDR3 covers 13 residues. With 3 bases removed from V and 5 bases from J, the gap between germline ends came to 8 bases. Germline assignment: CDR1 LGHNA and CDR2 YNFKEQ. CDR3 in DNA: TGTGCCAGCAGCCAGACGGGGGATCAGCCCCAGCATTTT. Protein product: CASSQTGDQPQHF.

The chain is built from TRBV29-1 and TRBJ2-3; TRBD2 aligns across 8 bases. The V gene end was trimmed by 7 bases and the J gene end by 7 bases; junction bases not matched to a gene: 4. Germline-derived CDR1 and CDR2 are SQVTM and ANQGSEA. The CDR3 runs 11 residues. In DNA form, the CDR3 reads TGCAGCGGTGGACTAGCAAATACGCAGTATTTT. Translated, it gives CSGGLANTQYF.